This TCR beta chain was captured in a study of blood T cell repertoires in COVID-19. Across the study: Both acute and convalescent COVID-19 samples were obtained from the United States, Italy and Spain. PBMCs, B-cell-depleted T cells, or T cells were the source of the cDNA or gDNA that made up the material.

Per the original methods: Reference gene primer amplification in the assay estimated nucleated cell counts. TCRdb keeps only in-frame clones here, not all; method: immunoSEQ multiplex PCR. V and J calls and clone size are as listed in that table; D and trimming were resolved from the DNA. The sample holds tens of thousands of clones; 90% are singletons and the top ten take less than 2%. There are 11 residues in the CDR3. V lost 7 bases to trimming and J lost 4 bases, with 5 bases between them. Germline CDR1 reads ENHRY; CDR2 reads SYGVKD. The genes are TRBV10-3 and TRBJ1-3; D ambiguous. Sequenced: peripheral blood. This receptor was taken from a human donor with active COVID-19. The donor label of this sample is uncertain. Written as DNA, the CDR3 is TGTGCCATCACAGGCGGAAACACCATATATTTT. Residues: CAITGGNTIYF.